This TCR beta chain was observed in a study of T cell responses to AZD1222 COVID-19 vaccine. Points from the study as a whole: Possibly, clonal diversity was underestimated; donors were largely white British and included more females. The study sampled repertoires only after the peak T cell response.

Sequencing used immunoSEQ multiplex PCR; TCRdb keeps in-frame clones, though not all of them. The sample has some 110,000 clones, 89% seen once; the top ten hold roughly 3.9%. The CDR3 is 17 amino acids. J lost 0 bases, V lost 0 bases, and 1 base had no gene match. CDR1 and CDR2 (germline): KGHSH, LQKENI. As regards this clone: Its target is unknown.

The sample was peripheral blood, taken on day 0 of AZD1222 vaccination. This clonotype originated in an adult in good health. V and J are TRBV18 and TRBJ2-1, with 11 bases that match TRBD2. In DNA, the CDR3 is TGTGCCAGCTCACCACCTCTAGCGGGGGGCTCCTACAATGAGCAGTTCTTC. Translating gives CASSPPLAGGSYNEQFF. The whole variable domain, remainder taken from reference TRBV18 and TRBJ2-1, is NAGVMQNPRHLVRRRGQEARLRCSPMKGHSHVYWYRQLPEEGLKFMVYLQKENIIDESGMPKERFSAEFPKEGPSILRIQQVVRGDSAAYFCASSPPLAGGSYNEQFFGPGTRLTVL.